These T cell receptor delta chains were read from a single sample in a study of Vδ1+ human thymocytes. TCRdb reran clone calling via CATT on the multiplex PCR reads. The data contain around 76,000 delta-chain clones, around 35% of them singletons. The specimen was Vdelta1+ gamma-delta thymocytes from the thymus. The receptor source for this set is a boy in the first two years of life who had congenital heart surgery. The CDR3 runs from the conserved cysteine through the conserved F or W. The D gene is left open where the match is weak. The listing skips clone size in some rows; elsewhere it reads once, few, many or a size class.

j_gene	v_gene	abundance	d_gene	CDR3aa	CDR3nt
TRDJ1	TRDV1	-	-	CALGERPSYHTGGPHTDKLIF	TGTGCTCTTGGGGAACGGCCTTCCTATCATACTGGGGGGCCTCACACCGATAAACTCATCTTT
TRDJ1	TRDV2	-	TRDD3	CACDRWIRTDKLIF	TGTGCCTGTGACAGATGGATACGGACCGATAAACTCATCTTT
TRDJ1	TRDV1	few	-	CALGPRTRGSDKLIF	TGTGCTCTTGGGCCCCGCACTCGTGGTAGCGATAAACTCATCTTT
TRDJ1	TRDV1	-	TRDD3	CALGEVAAPNWGIRVLNTDKLIF	TGTGCTCTTGGGGAAGTTGCCGCCCCCAATTGGGGGATACGGGTACTTAACACCGATAAACTCATCTTT
TRDJ1	TRDV1	-	-	CALGETKSSFPYTDKLIF	TGTGCTCTTGGGGAAACCAAATCTTCCTTCCCATACACCGATAAACTCATCTTT
TRDJ1	TRDV1	-	TRDD3	CALGELHLLRLGDTLLFNKLIF	TGTGCTCTTGGGGAACTCCATCTTCTAAGGCTGGGGGATACGCTATTATTCAATAAACTCATCTTT
TRDJ2	TRDV1	few	TRDD3	CALGGQGSYPLLGDRPSLTAQLFF	TGTGCTCTTGGGGGCCAGGGCTCCTACCCCCTACTGGGGGATCGACCCTCTTTGACAGCACAACTCTTCTTT
TRDJ1	TRDV1	-	-	CALGEPRLRISGETDKLIF	TGTGCTCTTGGGGAACCCCGCCTAAGGATATCAGGGGAGACCGATAAACTCATCTTT
TRDJ1	TRDV1	few	-	CALGDEHPGNVAGDTDKLIF	TGTGCTCTTGGGGACGAACATCCCGGAAACGTGGCTGGGGACACCGATAAACTCATCTTT
TRDJ1	TRDV1	-	-	CALGELEVGFPTPRGYWGFNPNTDKLIF	TGTGCTCTTGGGGAACTAGAAGTCGGATTTCCTACTCCCCGGGGGTACTGGGGGTTCAACCCCAACACCGATAAACTCATCTTT
TRDJ1	TRDV1	-	-	CALGGRPTSSRGPQSDKLIF	TGTGCTCTTGGGGGGCGTCCTACGAGTAGTAGGGGACCCCAGTCGGATAAACTCATCTTT
TRDJ1	TRDV1	few	-	CALGELAFEPTTLPSNPDKLIF	TGTGCTCTTGGGGAACTAGCGTTTGAACCTACGACCCTACCTTCGAACCCCGATAAACTCATCTTT